The 10 T cell receptor beta chains given below trace back to one sample, sequenced in a study of T cell clonotyping in hematopoietic cell transplantation. Produced via immunoSEQ multiplex PCR; TCRdb's table is partial and in-frame only. The sample lists some 40,000 clones; roughly 94% were seen once. The sequencing input was peripheral blood mononuclear cells. These receptors were taken from a woman aged 50 to 60 in good health. Some clones in this sample may be carry-over from other donors' samples.

This clone was detected only a few times. V is TRBV2 and J is TRBJ2-1, with TRBD2 matching over 8 bases. The CDR3 is made up of 14 amino acids. Per the germline V gene, CDR1 is SNHLY and CDR2 is FYNNEI. V trimming: 7 bases; J trimming: 9 bases; junction bases outside the gene matches: 11. CDR3 nucleotides: TGTGCCAGCACCGGACTAGCCTTATGGGGTGAGCAGTTCTTC. Translation gives CASTGLALWGEQFF. The full variable domain, rest sourced from reference TRBV2 and TRBJ2-1, is EPEVTQTPSHQVTQMGQEVILRCVPISNHLYFYWYRQILGQKVEFLVSFYNNEISEKSEIFDDQFSVERPDGSNFTLKIRSTKLEDSAMYFCASTGLALWGEQFFGPGTRLTVL.

V usage is TRBV7-9 and J usage is TRBJ2-3, with D uncertain. Germline CDR1 is SEHNR and CDR2 is FQNEAQ (reference sequence). There are 13 residues in the CDR3. Trimming removed 3 bases from V and 5 bases from J, with 9 bases in between. The CDR3: CASSLGSQDTQYF. CDR3 sequence (DNA): TGTGCCAGCAGCTTGGGATCACAAGATACGCAGTATTTT.

The V call is TRBV5-5, the J call TRBJ2-7, with a possible D match to TRBD1 (6 bases). This CDR3 contains 15 residues. The V and J ends lost 1 base and 5 bases respectively, with 16 bases between them. Looked up from germline, CDR1 is SGHKS and CDR2 is YYEKEE (reference sequence). In DNA, the CDR3 is TGTGCCAGCAGCTTGCGCGGTCAGGGGTTCCACGAGCAGTACTTC. Translation gives CASSLRGQGFHEQYF.

The chain couples TRBV19 to TRBJ2-7; D is perhaps TRBD1 (6 bases). Trimming removed 10 bases at V and 0 bases at J, with 13 bases between. Germline V CDR1 and CDR2: LNHDA, SQIVND (reference sequence). The CDR3 has 13 residues. CDR3 protein: CATRQDHSYEQYF. DNA of the CDR3: TGTGCCACCCGACAGGACCACTCCTACGAGCAGTACTTC.

This chain uses TRBV4-3 with TRBJ1-1, with D perhaps TRBD1 (6 bases). CDR1 and CDR2 (germline): LGHNA, YSLEER. CDR3 length: 14 residues. The V gene lost 4 bases and the J gene lost 4 bases, with 13 bases spanning the gap. This CDR3 reads CASSLKQGGTEAFF. The CDR3 region has the DNA TGCGCCAGCAGCCTCAAACAGGGCGGCACTGAAGCTTTCTTT.

This clone has just one count. The J gene is TRBJ1-6, the V gene TRBV5-4; D unclear. Germline-derived CDR1 and CDR2 are SGHNT and YYREEE (reference sequence). V was shortened by 3 bases and J by 7 bases, with 8 bases between the two germline ends. The CDR3 has 13 residues. The CDR3 loop is CASSSPGNSPLHF. CDR3 bases: TGTGCCAGCAGCTCCCCAGGAAATTCACCCCTCCACTTT.

The chain combines TRBV27 with TRBJ2-2; D is possibly TRBD1 (6 bases). The V gene lost 8 bases and the J gene lost 3 bases, with 16 bases spanning the gap. CDR1 is MNHEY and CDR2 is SMNVEV in the germline V gene (reference sequence). The CDR3 is made up of 15 amino acids. The CDR3 region has the DNA TGTGCCAGCGGAGATGCGGACAGTTACACCGGGGAGCTGTTTTTT. Translating it yields CASGDADSYTGELFF.

This clone was picked up one time. The CDR3 reads CSTQGTDGYTF. The CDR3 DNA follows: TGCAGTACACAGGGTACGGATGGCTACACCTTC. The chain recombines TRBV20-1 with TRBJ1-2, with D perhaps TRBD1 (6 bases). The CDR3 contains 11 residues. The V end lost 8 bases, the J end lost 6 bases, and 13 bases lay between the germline ends. In germline, CDR1 is DFQATT, CDR2 SNEGSKA (reference sequence).

CDR3 protein: CASSLEPRNEKLFF. In nucleotides, the CDR3 is TGCGCCAGCAGCTTGGAGCCAAGGAACGAAAAACTGTTTTTT. The V call is TRBV5-1, the J call TRBJ1-4; D call uncertain. Germline V CDR1 and CDR2: SGHRS, YFSETQ. CDR3 length: 14 amino acids. The V end lost 0 bases, the J end lost 8 bases, and 11 bases lay between the germline ends.

V gene TRBV6-9 combines with J gene TRBJ1-5; D not certain. Trimming took off 6 bases at V and 7 bases at J, with 10 bases between the two ends. This CDR3 comprises 12 residues. Germline lookup yields CDR1 MNHGY and CDR2 SVAAGI. The CDR3 sequence is CASRHAVQPQHF. The DNA for the CDR3 is TGTGCCAGCAGGCACGCGGTACAGCCCCAGCATTTT.